Listed below are T cell receptor beta chains from one sample, sequenced in a study of response to subunit inactivated influenza vaccine. TCRdb re-derived calls from the RT-PCR reads in MiXCR, one entry per CDR3 protein. The data hold just under 550,000 distinct CDR3 sequences, with roughly 23% observed a single time. These sequences were also reported in another study, on T cells expressing NK-cell markers.

This sample comprised CD4+ T cells sorted from PBMCs, obtained about 13 days after vaccination. Every receptor here comes from a man aged 50 or older who received an inactivated influenza vaccine. The CDR3 runs from the conserved cysteine through the conserved F or W. A D gene is named only where the DNA matches it firmly. Clone size is shown for a subset of rows, as once, few, many or a class of expanded clone.

d_call,j_call,clone_size,v_call,cdr3_aa,cdr3_nt
-,TRBJ2-2,-,TRBV3-1,CASSQERTSRAGELFF,TGTGCCAGCAGCCAAGAGAGGACATCGAGAGCCGGGGAGCTGTTTTTT
TRBD2,TRBJ2-7,-,TRBV20-1,CSADNRLAGSYEQYF,TGCAGTGCCGACAACAGACTAGCGGGCTCCTACGAGCAGTACTTC
TRBD1,TRBJ2-6,-,TRBV11-2,CASSFTTGGLSGANVLTF,TGTGCCAGCAGCTTCACGACAGGGGGCCTTTCTGGGGCCAACGTCCTGACTTTC
-,TRBJ1-2,-,TRBV11-2,CASSLVPPGGYTF,TGTGCCAGCAGCTTAGTGCCCCCGGGCGGCTACACCTTC
-,TRBJ1-1,few,TRBV5-1,CASSQGHSNTEAFF,TGCGCCAGCAGCCAAGGACATTCGAACACTGAAGCTTTCTTT
-,TRBJ2-3,-,TRBV2,CASSEGWGGTDTQYF,TGTGCCAGCAGTGAAGGGTGGGGAGGCACAGATACGCAGTATTTT
-,TRBJ1-5,-,TRBV19,CASSAIELGQPQHF,TGTGCCAGTAGTGCCATTGAGCTGGGACAGCCCCAGCATTTT
-,TRBJ2-1,few,TRBV20-1,CSASRYNEQFF,TGCAGTGCCTCACGGTACAATGAGCAGTTCTTC
-,TRBJ1-3,few,TRBV5-6,CASSLGPENTIYF,TGTGCCAGCAGCTTGGGGCCGGAAAACACCATATATTTT
TRBD1,TRBJ2-7,few,TRBV3-1,CASSSLDRGGKQYF,TGTGCCAGCAGCTCTTTGGACAGGGGCGGAAAGCAGTACTTC
-,TRBJ1-5,-,TRBV6-2/TRBV6-3,CASSYRAGQPQHF,TGTGCCAGCAGTTACAGAGCGGGTCAGCCCCAGCATTTT
-,TRBJ2-4,few,TRBV5-6,CASSLMILKNIQYF,TGTGCCAGCAGCTTGATGATCCTTAAAAACATTCAGTACTTC
-,TRBJ2-1,few,TRBV20-1,CSATEPQYNEQFF,TGCAGTGCTACAGAGCCACAGTACAATGAGCAGTTCTTC
-,TRBJ2-1,-,TRBV4-2,CASSLGQHMNEQFF,TGTGCCAGCAGCCTGGGCCAACACATGAATGAGCAGTTCTTC
-,TRBJ2-1,once,TRBV27,CASSPSTVYNEQFF,TGTGCCAGCAGTCCCTCGACAGTCTACAATGAGCAGTTCTTC
-,TRBJ1-1,-,TRBV29-1,CSVAQFRNTEAFF,TGCAGCGTTGCTCAGTTTCGCAACACTGAAGCTTTCTTT
-,TRBJ1-5,many,TRBV7-2,CASSPEKGGYQPQHF,TGTGCCAGCAGCCCAGAGAAGGGAGGATATCAGCCCCAGCATTTT
-,TRBJ2-2,-,TRBV5-1,CASRSSELNTGELFF,TGCGCCAGCAGGTCGAGTGAACTGAACACCGGGGAGCTGTTTTTT
-,TRBJ1-4,-,TRBV19,CASSIGWTNEKLFF,TGTGCCAGTAGTATCGGGTGGACTAATGAAAAACTGTTTTTT
-,TRBJ2-1,few,TRBV6-2/TRBV6-3,CASRDDSFGEQFF,TGTGCCAGCAGGGACGACAGTTTCGGTGAGCAGTTCTTC
-,TRBJ2-1,-,TRBV2,CASSYGLNNEQFF,TGTGCCAGCAGTTATGGACTTAACAATGAGCAGTTCTTC
-,TRBJ2-1,many,TRBV29-1,CSVASQGGNEQFF,TGCAGCGTTGCTTCGCAGGGGGGGAATGAGCAGTTCTTC
-,TRBJ1-3,few,TRBV12-3/TRBV12-4,CASSFSGTGNTIYF,TGTGCCAGCAGTTTTTCAGGGACTGGAAACACCATATATTTT
TRBD2,TRBJ2-7,-,TRBV7-2,CASSLDSGPTYEQYF,TGTGCCAGCAGCTTAGATAGCGGGCCAACCTACGAGCAGTACTTC
-,TRBJ1-2,few,TRBV28,CASSLPRESYGYTF,TGTGCCAGCAGTTTACCCAGGGAGTCCTATGGCTACACCTTC
-,TRBJ2-7,-,TRBV12-3/TRBV12-4,CASSRIQGYEQYF,TGTGCCAGCAGCCGAATACAGGGATACGAGCAGTACTTC
-,TRBJ2-1,many,TRBV11-2,CATCRDWPANEQFF,TGTGCCACTTGTCGGGACTGGCCGGCAAATGAGCAGTTCTTC
TRBD2,TRBJ2-3,-,TRBV7-3,CASSPGTSADTQYF,TGTGCCAGCAGCCCTGGGACTAGCGCAGATACGCAGTATTTT
-,TRBJ2-1,-,TRBV5-8,CASSLSPSFEQFF,TGTGCCAGCAGCTTGTCCCCCAGTTTTGAGCAGTTCTTC
TRBD1,TRBJ2-7,once,TRBV20-1,CSATSRDRGTYEQYF,TGCAGTGCTACCTCTCGGGACAGGGGAACCTACGAGCAGTACTTC
TRBD2,TRBJ2-5,few,TRBV28,CASSFSGTSGQETQYF,TGTGCCAGCAGTTTCTCCGGGACTAGCGGTCAAGAGACCCAGTACTTC
-,TRBJ2-1,few,TRBV5-8,CASSLSLVNEQFF,TGTGCCAGCAGCTTAAGTCTAGTCAATGAGCAGTTCTTC
-,TRBJ2-2,-,TRBV11-2,CASSELPTAGELFF,TGTGCCAGCAGCGAATTACCGACGGCCGGGGAGCTGTTTTTT
-,TRBJ2-2,-,TRBV20-1,CSAGVPKSSTGELFF,TGCAGTGCTGGCGTCCCCAAGTCGAGCACCGGGGAGCTGTTTTTT
-,TRBJ2-3,-,TRBV29-1,CSVEPSGDTQYF,TGCAGCGTTGAACCTTCCGGGGATACGCAGTATTTT
TRBD2,TRBJ2-3,-,TRBV7-2,CASSLSFRGREGDTQYF,TGTGCCAGCAGCTTATCATTTCGCGGGAGGGAGGGAGATACGCAGTATTTT
-,TRBJ2-2,-,TRBV15,CATSRDRLTGELFF,TGTGCCACCAGCAGAGATCGGTTGACCGGGGAGCTGTTTTTT
-,TRBJ1-2,few,TRBV28,CASSFGRSLYGYTF,TGTGCCAGCAGTTTCGGGCGGAGCCTCTATGGCTACACCTTC
-,TRBJ1-2,few,TRBV12-3/TRBV12-4,CASSFLGNRGYGYTF,TGTGCCAGCAGTTTCCTCGGGAATAGGGGCTATGGCTACACCTTC
TRBD2,TRBJ2-3,-,TRBV4-2,CASSQTSGGVQGTQYF,TGTGCCAGCAGCCAGACTAGCGGGGGGGTTCAAGGTACGCAGTATTTT
-,TRBJ2-7,-,TRBV2,CASTGGVPYEQYF,TGTGCCAGCACTGGTGGGGTGCCATACGAGCAGTACTTC
TRBD2,TRBJ2-3,few,TRBV10-3,CAISDFRTSGTTDTQYF,TGTGCCATCAGTGATTTCCGGACTAGCGGGACCACAGATACGCAGTATTTT
-,TRBJ1-5,few,TRBV15,CATTKAWGNQPQHF,TGTGCCACCACCAAGGCGTGGGGCAATCAGCCCCAGCATTTT
-,TRBJ1-1,-,TRBV7-9,CASRLGSTEAFF,TGTGCCAGCAGATTGGGCAGCACTGAAGCTTTCTTT
TRBD2,TRBJ2-7,-,TRBV28,CASSLATSGYSYEQYF,TGTGCCAGCAGTTTAGCGACTAGCGGCTACTCCTACGAGCAGTACTTC
-,TRBJ2-7,few,TRBV19,CASSRGGARGYEQYF,TGTGCCAGTAGCAGGGGGGGGGCTCGTGGGTACGAGCAGTACTTC
TRBD1,TRBJ1-4,-,TRBV4-3,CASSQDVRTGEGKLFF,TGCGCCAGCAGCCAAGATGTCAGGACAGGGGAAGGAAAACTGTTTTTT
-,TRBJ2-7,-,TRBV5-1,CASSSESFEQYF,TGCGCCAGCAGCTCGGAGTCCTTTGAGCAGTACTTC
-,TRBJ1-2,-,TRBV20-1,CSASPPEGANYGYTF,TGCAGTGCTAGTCCCCCGGAAGGGGCTAACTATGGCTACACCTTC
TRBD2,TRBJ2-5,-,TRBV7-9,CASSVLAAEETQYF,TGTGCCAGCAGCGTACTAGCGGCTGAAGAGACCCAGTACTTC
-,TRBJ2-1,many,TRBV12-3/TRBV12-4,CASSPPRGNEQFF,TGTGCCAGCAGTCCCCCCAGGGGCAATGAGCAGTTCTTC
-,TRBJ2-1,-,TRBV20-1,CSARASNSYNEQFF,TGCAGTGCTAGAGCTAGCAACTCCTACAATGAGCAGTTCTTC
TRBD1,TRBJ1-1,few,TRBV6-1,CASTGFRGVGTEAFF,TGTGCCAGCACGGGGTTCAGGGGGGTCGGCACTGAAGCTTTCTTT
-,TRBJ1-4,-,TRBV12-3/TRBV12-4,CASSSPGGEKLFF,TGTGCCAGCAGCTCACCGGGGGGGGAAAAACTGTTTTTT
TRBD1,TRBJ2-7,-,TRBV28,CASSWGQGTQYF,TGTGCCAGCAGTTGGGGACAGGGGACGCAGTACTTC
-,TRBJ1-4,few,TRBV5-5,CASSLVSGRGSEKLFF,TGTGCCAGCAGCTTGGTTTCCGGGAGGGGTAGCGAAAAACTGTTTTTT
-,TRBJ2-7,few,TRBV29-1,CSVETSYEQYF,TGCAGCGTTGAGACATCCTACGAGCAGTACTTC
TRBD2,TRBJ2-1,few,TRBV12-3/TRBV12-4,CASSLMSVAGYNEQFF,TGTGCCAGCAGTTTAATGTCGGTAGCGGGCTACAATGAGCAGTTCTTC